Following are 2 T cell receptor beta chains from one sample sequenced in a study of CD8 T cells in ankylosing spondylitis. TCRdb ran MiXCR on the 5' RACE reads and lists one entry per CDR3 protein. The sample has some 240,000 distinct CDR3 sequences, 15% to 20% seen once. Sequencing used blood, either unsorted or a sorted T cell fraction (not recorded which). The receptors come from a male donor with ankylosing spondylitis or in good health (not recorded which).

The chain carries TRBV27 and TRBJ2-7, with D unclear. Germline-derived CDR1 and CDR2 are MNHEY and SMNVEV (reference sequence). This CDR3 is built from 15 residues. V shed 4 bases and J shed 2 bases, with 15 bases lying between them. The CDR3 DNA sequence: TGTGCCAGCAGTTCCTCGGGTCTTGCCACCTACGAGCAGTACTTC. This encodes CASSSSGLATYEQYF.

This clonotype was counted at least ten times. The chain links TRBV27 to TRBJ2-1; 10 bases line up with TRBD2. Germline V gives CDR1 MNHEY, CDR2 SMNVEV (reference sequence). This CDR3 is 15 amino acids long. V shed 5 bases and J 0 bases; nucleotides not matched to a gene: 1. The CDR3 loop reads CASSASGSSYNEQFF. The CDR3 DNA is TGTGCCAGCAGTGCTAGCGGGAGCTCCTACAATGAGCAGTTCTTC.